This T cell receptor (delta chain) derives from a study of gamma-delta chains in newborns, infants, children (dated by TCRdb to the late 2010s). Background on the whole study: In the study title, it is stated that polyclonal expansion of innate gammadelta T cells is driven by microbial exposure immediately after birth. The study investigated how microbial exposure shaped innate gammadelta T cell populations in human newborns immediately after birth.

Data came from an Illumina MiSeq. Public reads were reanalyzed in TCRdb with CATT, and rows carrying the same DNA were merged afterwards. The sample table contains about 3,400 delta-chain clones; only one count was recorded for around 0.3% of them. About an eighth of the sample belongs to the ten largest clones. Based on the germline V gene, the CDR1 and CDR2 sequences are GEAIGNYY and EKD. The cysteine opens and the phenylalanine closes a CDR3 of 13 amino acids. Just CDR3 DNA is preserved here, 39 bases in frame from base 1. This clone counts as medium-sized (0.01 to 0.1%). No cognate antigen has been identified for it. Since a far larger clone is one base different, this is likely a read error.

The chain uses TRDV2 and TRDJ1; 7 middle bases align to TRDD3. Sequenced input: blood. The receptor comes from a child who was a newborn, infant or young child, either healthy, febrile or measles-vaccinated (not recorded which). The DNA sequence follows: TGTGCCTGTGACACCTGGGGGACCGATAAACCCATCTTT. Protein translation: CACDTWGTDKPIF.